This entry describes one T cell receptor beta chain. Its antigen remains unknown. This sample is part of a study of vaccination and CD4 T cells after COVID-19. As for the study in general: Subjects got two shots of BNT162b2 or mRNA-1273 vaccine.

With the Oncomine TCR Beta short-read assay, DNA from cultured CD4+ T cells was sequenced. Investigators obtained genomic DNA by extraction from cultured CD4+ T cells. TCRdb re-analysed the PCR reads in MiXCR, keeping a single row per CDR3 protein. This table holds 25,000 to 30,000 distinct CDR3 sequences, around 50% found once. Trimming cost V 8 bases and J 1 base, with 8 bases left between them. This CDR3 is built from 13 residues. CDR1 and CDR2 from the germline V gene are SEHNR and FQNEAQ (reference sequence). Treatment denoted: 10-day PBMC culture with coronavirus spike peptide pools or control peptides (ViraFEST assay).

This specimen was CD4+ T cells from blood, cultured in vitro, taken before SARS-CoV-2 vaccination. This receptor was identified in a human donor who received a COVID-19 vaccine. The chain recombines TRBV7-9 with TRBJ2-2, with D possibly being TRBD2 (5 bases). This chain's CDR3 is CASPGMNTGELFF. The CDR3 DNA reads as TGTGCCAGCCCCGGGATGAACACCGGGGAGCTGTTTTTT.